The 11 T cell receptor beta chains below all came from one sample that was sequenced in a study of blood T cell repertoires in COVID-19. The data were produced by immunoSEQ multiplex PCR, yet TCRdb's version contains in-frame clones alone and is incomplete. The table has approximately 310,000 clones, about nine tenths seen once. The sample comprised peripheral blood. The receptors were sampled from a man between 45 and 60 years old with active or convalescent COVID-19.

The rearrangement uses TRBV2 and TRBJ2-5; 8 bases are shared with TRBD1. Trimming took 6 bases from V and 5 from J; bases not matched to a gene: 11. The CDR3 has 15 amino acids. In germline, CDR1 is SNHLY, CDR2 FYNNEI. CDR3 amino acids: CASRREDREDETQYF. As DNA, the CDR3 is TGTGCCAGCAGACGAGAGGACAGGGAGGACGAGACCCAGTACTTC.

The chain joins TRBV30 to TRBJ1-4, with a weak D call TRBD1 (5 bases). V gave up 0 bases and J gave up 4 bases, with 18 bases separating them. The CDR3 has 17 amino acids. Per germline, CDR1 GTSNPN and CDR2 SVGIG (reference sequence). The chain's CDR3 is CAWSVAQVQGYNEKLFF. CDR3 nucleotide sequence: TGTGCCTGGAGTGTGGCCCAGGTCCAGGGTTATAATGAAAAACTGTTTTTT.

V and J are TRBV28 and TRBJ2-2; maybe TRBD1 (6 bases). The CDR3 loop spans 15 amino acids. Germline loops: CDR1 MDHEN, CDR2 SYDVKM. V was pared by 6 bases and J by 2 bases, with 13 bases between. The DNA for the CDR3 is TGTGCCAGCAGACGGGACATAATTAACACCGGGGAGCTGTTTTTT. It encodes CASRRDIINTGELFF.

The V call is TRBV7-9, the J call TRBJ1-4; D ambiguous. The CDR3 spans 14 residues. In germline, CDR1 is SEHNR, CDR2 FQNEAQ (reference sequence). The germline V and J ends were trimmed by 1 base and 7 bases, with 10 bases remaining between them. The DNA of the CDR3 is TGTGCCAGCAGCTTAGGGGAGGGCGGTGAAAAACTGTTTTTT. Its protein is CASSLGEGGEKLFF.

This clone was counted only a few times. The gene calls are TRBV18 and TRBJ1-3; 8 nucleotides match TRBD1. The CDR3 is 16 residues long. The V and J ends lost 6 bases and 0 bases, in that order; junction bases with no gene match: 7. Germline V lookup: CDR1 KGHSH, CDR2 LQKENI. The CDR3 DNA reads as TGTGCCAGCTCCCTGAGACAGGGGCTCTCTGGAAACACCATATATTTT. Residues: CASSLRQGLSGNTIYF.

The J gene is TRBJ2-5, the V gene TRBV11-2, with 10 bases matching TRBD2. CDR1 and CDR2 from the germline V gene are SGHAT and FQNNGV. This CDR3 region has 15 residues. Unmatched junction bases numbered 4, after V lost 4 bases and J lost 2 bases. This chain's CDR3 is CASSSTLAGQETQYF. CDR3 in DNA: TGTGCCAGCAGCTCCACACTAGCGGGACAAGAGACCCAGTACTTC.

V usage is TRBV9 and J usage is TRBJ1-1; D gene uncertain. The CDR3 extends over 15 amino acids. The germline CDR1 and CDR2 sequences are SGDLS and YYNGEE. The V gene lost 0 bases and the J gene lost 1 base, with 10 bases spanning the gap. CDR3 coding DNA: TGTGCCAGCAGCGTAGGTCCAGGTGAGAACACTGAAGCTTTCTTT. It translates to CASSVGPGENTEAFF.

V is TRBV5-6 and J is TRBJ2-1, with 10 bases fitting TRBD2. Germline trimming cut 1 base from V and 5 bases from J; bases unmatched to any gene: 6. CDR3 length: 16 amino acids. CDR1 is SGHDT and CDR2 is YYEEEE in the germline V gene. The CDR3 loop is CASSLLKSGGDNEQFF. The CDR3, as DNA: TGTGCCAGCAGCTTGCTGAAAAGCGGGGGGGACAATGAGCAGTTCTTC.

The chain links TRBV9 to TRBJ2-3; D is perhaps TRBD2 (5 bases). CDR1 is SGDLS, CDR2 YYNGEE, per germline. Trimming pared 0 bases from V and 2 bases from J, leaving 10 bases between. The CDR3 consists of 15 residues. The CDR3, as DNA: TGTGCCAGCAGCGTAGAAGCGGAGCACACAGATACGCAGTATTTT. It specifies CASSVEAEHTDTQYF.

The chain is built from TRBV7-3 and TRBJ2-7; D gene ambiguous. The germline V and J ends were trimmed by 8 bases and 0 bases, with 23 bases remaining between them. The CDR3 runs to 17 residues. The germline V gene has CDR1 SGHTA and CDR2 FQGTGA. In DNA, the CDR3 is TGTGCCAGCCCCTCACCTATTATGTTACTACTCTCCTACGAGCAGTACTTC. Its protein is CASPSPIMLLLSYEQYF.

The V gene is TRBV25-1, the J gene TRBJ1-2, with D possibly being TRBD1 (6 bases). Trimming removed 8 bases from V and 2 bases from J, with 21 bases in between. The CDR3 length is 16 residues. From germline, CDR1 is MGHDK and CDR2 SYGVNS. Here the CDR3 DNA reads TGTGCCAGCCACGACGAAACCTGGACAGAGAACTATGGCTACACCTTC. This codes for CASHDETWTENYGYTF.